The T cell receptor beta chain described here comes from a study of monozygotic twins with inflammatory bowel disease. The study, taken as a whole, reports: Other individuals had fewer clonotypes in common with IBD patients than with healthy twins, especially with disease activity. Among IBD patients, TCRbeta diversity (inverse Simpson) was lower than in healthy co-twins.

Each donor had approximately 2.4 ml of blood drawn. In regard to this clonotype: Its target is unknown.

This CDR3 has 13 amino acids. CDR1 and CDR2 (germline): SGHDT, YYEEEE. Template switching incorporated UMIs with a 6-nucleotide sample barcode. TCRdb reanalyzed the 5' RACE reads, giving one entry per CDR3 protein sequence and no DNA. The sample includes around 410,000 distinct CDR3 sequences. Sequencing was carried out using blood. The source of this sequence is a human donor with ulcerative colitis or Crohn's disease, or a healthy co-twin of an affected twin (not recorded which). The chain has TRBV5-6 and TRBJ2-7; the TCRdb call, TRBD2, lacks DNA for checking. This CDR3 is CASSIKRDYEQYF.